This T cell receptor beta chain was sequenced in a study of beta chain features in type 1 diabetes. Study summary: Examination of sorted cells across all samples involved over 95 million cells.

This clone has just a few counts. The antigen is not known. General study results and limits: Type 1 diabetes patients showed a moderate but significant shortening of TCRB CDR3s in all four CD4+ subsets. Healthy donors had naive, central memory and Treg TCRB repertoires that appeared less similar than those seen among patients. VDJ junctions in type 1 diabetes patients carried more deletions and fewer insertions.

cDNA synthesis used the whole RNA isolate, giving expressed TCRB sequences. Repertoires were generated with immunoSEQ multiplex PCR, while TCRdb's copy carries only in-frame clones and drops some. The data hold 850,000 to 900,000 clones, with 17% observed a single time. This CDR3 comprises 12 residues. With 5 bases removed from V and 7 bases from J, the gap between germline ends came to 11 bases. Germline V gene sequence: CDR1 SNHLY, CDR2 FYNNEI. Sequencing was performed on naive CD4+ T cells from blood. The origin of this receptor is a woman under 30 in good health. V is TRBV2 and J is TRBJ1-1, with D unclear. CDR3 residues: CASSYLEGEAFF. DNA for the CDR3: TGTGCCAGCAGTTACCTTGAGGGTGAAGCTTTCTTT.